This note documents a single TCR beta chain sequence. The antigen is unknown. This sample was included in a study of CD8 T cells in ankylosing spondylitis. V lost 3 bases and J lost 4, with 12 bases in between. CDR3 length: 14 amino acids. Per germline, CDR1 SGHAT and CDR2 FQNNGV. Libraries of TCR beta came from quantitative 5'-RACE with molecular barcodes. TCRdb redid the calling of the 5' RACE reads with MiXCR, one entry per CDR3 protein. The table records over 600,000 distinct CDR3 sequences, roughly 19% of them present only once. Broader study findings: Earlier literature documents some of the motif variants in reactive arthritis synovial fluid and blood. The study looked at matched synovial fluid samples from ankylosing spondylitis patients. Disease-linked clones were reported to be significantly enriched there. Seemingly distinctive of ankylosing spondylitis blood was a TCR beta motif formed by eight highly homologous variants. Disease-linked clones were found to be CD8+ and relatively rare in peripheral blood.

The gene calls are TRBV11-2 and TRBJ1-1, with unresolved D. Sequences were obtained from blood, either unsorted or a sorted T cell fraction (not recorded which). The source is a male donor with ankylosing spondylitis. This CDR3 is CASSFPARGTEAFF. CDR3 sequence (DNA): TGTGCCAGCAGCTTTCCAGCCCGAGGCACTGAAGCTTTCTTT.